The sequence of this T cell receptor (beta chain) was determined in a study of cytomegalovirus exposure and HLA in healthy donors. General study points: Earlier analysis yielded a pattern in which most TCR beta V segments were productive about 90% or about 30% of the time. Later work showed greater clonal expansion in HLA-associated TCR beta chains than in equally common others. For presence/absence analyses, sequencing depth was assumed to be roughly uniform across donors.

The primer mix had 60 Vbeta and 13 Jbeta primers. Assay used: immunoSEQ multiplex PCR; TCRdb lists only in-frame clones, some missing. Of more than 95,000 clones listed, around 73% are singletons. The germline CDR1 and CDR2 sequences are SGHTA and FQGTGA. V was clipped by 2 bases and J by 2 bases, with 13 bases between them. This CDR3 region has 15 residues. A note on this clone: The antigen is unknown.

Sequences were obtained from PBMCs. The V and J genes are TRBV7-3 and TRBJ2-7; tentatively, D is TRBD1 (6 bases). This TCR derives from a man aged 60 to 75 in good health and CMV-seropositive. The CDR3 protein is CASSLSPRGPYEQYF. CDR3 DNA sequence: TGTGCCAGCAGCTTATCTCCCAGGGGACCCTACGAGCAGTACTTC.